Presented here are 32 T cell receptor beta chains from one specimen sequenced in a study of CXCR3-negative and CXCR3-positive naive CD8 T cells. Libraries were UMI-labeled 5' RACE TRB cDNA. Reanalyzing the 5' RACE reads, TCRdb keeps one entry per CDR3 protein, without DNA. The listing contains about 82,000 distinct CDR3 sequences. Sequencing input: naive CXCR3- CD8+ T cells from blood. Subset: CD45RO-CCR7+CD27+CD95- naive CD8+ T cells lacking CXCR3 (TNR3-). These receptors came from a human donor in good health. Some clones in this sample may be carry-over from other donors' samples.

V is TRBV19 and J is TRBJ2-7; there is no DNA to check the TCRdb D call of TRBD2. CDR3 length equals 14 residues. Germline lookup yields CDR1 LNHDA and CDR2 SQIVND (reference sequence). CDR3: CASRDGIAGGEQYF.

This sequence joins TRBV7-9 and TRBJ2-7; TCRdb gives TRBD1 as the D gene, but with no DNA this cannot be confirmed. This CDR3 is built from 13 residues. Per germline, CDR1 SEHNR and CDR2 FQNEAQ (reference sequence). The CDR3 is CASTPGVSYEQYF. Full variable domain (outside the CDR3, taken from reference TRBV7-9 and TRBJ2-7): DTGVSQNPRHKITKRGQNVTFRCDPISEHNRLYWYRQTLGQGPEFLTYFQNEAQLEKSRLLSDRFSAERPKGSFSTLEIQRTEQGDSAMYLCASTPGVSYEQYFGPGTRLTVT.

The CDR3 reads CASSLGGISFNEQFF. This rearrangement joins TRBV11-2 to TRBJ2-1; TCRdb gives TRBD2 as the D gene, but with no DNA this cannot be confirmed. CDR1 and CDR2 (germline): SGHAT, FQNNGV. This CDR3 is 15 amino acids long.

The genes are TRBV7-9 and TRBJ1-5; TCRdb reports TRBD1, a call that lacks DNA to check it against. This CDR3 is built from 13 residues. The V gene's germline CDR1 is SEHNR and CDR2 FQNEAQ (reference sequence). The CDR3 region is CASSPQDNQPQHF.

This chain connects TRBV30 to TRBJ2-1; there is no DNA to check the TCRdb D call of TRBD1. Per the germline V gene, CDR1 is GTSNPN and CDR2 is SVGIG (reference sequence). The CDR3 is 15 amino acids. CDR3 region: CAWSVLGRDANEQFF.

Here the CDR3 reads CSARPGTSGTVDTQYF. The chain combines TRBV20-1 with TRBJ2-3; TCRdb selects TRBD2, and the lack of DNA leaves this call unchecked. The germline V gene encodes CDR1 DFQATT and CDR2 SNEGSKA (reference sequence). The CDR3 loop spans 16 amino acids.

Here the CDR3 reads CASSLSDKSSYNSPLHF. V gene TRBV7-8 combines with J gene TRBJ1-6. Germline V lookup: CDR1 SGHVS, CDR2 FQNEAQ. The CDR3 has 17 amino acids. The variable domain in full, with the rest retrieved from reference TRBV7-8 and TRBJ1-6, is GAGVSQSPRYKVAKRGQDVALRCDPISGHVSLFWYQQALGQGPEFLTYFQNEAQLDKSGLPSDRFFAERPEGSVSTLKIQRTQQEDSAVYLCASSLSDKSSYNSPLHFGNGTRLTVT.

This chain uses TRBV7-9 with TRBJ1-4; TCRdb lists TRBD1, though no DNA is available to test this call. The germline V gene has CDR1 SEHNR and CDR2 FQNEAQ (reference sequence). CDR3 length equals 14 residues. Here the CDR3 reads CASSSWDLGEKLFF.

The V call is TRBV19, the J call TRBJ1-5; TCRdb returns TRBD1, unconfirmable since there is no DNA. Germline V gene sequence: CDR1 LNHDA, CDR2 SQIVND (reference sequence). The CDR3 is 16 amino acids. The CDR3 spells CASSPHRDFSNQPQHF.

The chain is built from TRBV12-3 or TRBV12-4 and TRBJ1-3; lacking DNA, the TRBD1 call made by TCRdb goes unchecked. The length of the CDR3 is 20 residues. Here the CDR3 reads CASSPTLGSAGAADGNTIYF.

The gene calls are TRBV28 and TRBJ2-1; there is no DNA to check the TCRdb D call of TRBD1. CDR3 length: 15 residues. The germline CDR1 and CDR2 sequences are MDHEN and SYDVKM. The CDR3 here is CASSIAGREWNEQFF. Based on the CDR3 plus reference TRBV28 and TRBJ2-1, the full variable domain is DVKVTQSSRYLVKRTGEKVFLECVQDMDHENMFWYRQDPGLGLRLIYFSYDVKMKEKGDIPEGYSVSREKKERFSLILESASTNQTSMYLCASSIAGREWNEQFFGPGTRLTVL.

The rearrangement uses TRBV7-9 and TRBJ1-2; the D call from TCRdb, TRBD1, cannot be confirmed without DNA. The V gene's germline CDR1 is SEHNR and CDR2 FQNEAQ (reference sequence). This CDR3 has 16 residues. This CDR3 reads CASSFGQGVEVYGYTF.

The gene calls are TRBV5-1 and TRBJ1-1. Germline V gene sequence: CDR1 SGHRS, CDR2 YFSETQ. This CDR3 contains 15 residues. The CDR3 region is CASSLGFGPNTEAFF.

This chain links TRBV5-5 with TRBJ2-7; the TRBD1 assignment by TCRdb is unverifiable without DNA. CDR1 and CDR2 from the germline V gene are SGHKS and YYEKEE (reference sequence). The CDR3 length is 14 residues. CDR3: CASSSGTGSYEQYF.

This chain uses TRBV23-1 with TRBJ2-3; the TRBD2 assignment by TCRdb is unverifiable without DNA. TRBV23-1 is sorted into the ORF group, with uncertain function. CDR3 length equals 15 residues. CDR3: CASSQCRRGTDTQYF.

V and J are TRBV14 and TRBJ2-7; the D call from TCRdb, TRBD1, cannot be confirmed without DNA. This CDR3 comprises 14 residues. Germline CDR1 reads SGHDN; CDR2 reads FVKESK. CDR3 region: CASGPGQGRNEQYF.

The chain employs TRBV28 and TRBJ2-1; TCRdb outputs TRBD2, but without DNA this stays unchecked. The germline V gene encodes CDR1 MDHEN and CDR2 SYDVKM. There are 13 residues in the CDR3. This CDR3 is CASSPPTSIEQFF. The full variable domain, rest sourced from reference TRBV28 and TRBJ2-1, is DVKVTQSSRYLVKRTGEKVFLECVQDMDHENMFWYRQDPGLGLRLIYFSYDVKMKEKGDIPEGYSVSREKKERFSLILESASTNQTSMYLCASSPPTSIEQFFGPGTRLTVL.

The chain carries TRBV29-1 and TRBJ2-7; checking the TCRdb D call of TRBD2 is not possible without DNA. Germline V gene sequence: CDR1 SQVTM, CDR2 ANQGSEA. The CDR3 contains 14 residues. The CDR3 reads CSVEVPSGDYEQYF.

CDR3 region: CAWSVLGLVGEQYF. The chain joins TRBV30 to TRBJ2-7; TCRdb proposes TRBD2, but this gene call is untestable without DNA. From germline, CDR1 is GTSNPN and CDR2 SVGIG (reference sequence). The CDR3 extends over 14 amino acids.

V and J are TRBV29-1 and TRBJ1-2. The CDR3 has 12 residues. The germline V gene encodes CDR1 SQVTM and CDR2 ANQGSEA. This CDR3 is CSVIDGQYGYTF. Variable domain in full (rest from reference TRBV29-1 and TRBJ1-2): SAVISQKPSRDICQRGTSLTIQCQVDSQVTMMFWYRQQPGQSLTLIATANQGSEATYESGFVIDKFPISRPNLTFSTLTVSNMSPEDSSIYLCSVIDGQYGYTFGSGTRLTVV.

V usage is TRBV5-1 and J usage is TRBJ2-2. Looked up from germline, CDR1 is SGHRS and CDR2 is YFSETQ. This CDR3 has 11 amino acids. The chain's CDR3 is CASSPTGELFF. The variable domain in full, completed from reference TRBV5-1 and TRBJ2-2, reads KAGVTQTPRYLIKTRGQQVTLSCSPISGHRSVSWYQQTPGQGLQFLFEYFSETQRNKGNFPGRFSGRQFSNSRSEMNVSTLELGDSALYLCASSPTGELFFGEGSRLTVL.

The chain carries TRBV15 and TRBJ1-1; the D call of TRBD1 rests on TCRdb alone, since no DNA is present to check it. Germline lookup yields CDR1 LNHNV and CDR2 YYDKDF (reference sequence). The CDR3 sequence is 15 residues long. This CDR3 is CATSSLGGGFTEAFF.

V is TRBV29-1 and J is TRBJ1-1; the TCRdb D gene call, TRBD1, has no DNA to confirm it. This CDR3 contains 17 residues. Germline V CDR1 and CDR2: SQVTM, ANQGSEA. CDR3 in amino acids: CSVVGRDRGTGGTEAFF.

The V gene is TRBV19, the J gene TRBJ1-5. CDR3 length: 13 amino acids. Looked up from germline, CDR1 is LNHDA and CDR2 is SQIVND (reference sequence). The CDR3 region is CASSVSSNQPQHF.

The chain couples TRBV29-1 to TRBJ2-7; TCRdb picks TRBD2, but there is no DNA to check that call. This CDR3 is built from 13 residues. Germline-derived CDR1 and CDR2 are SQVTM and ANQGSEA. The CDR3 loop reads CSVDLGTAYEQYF.

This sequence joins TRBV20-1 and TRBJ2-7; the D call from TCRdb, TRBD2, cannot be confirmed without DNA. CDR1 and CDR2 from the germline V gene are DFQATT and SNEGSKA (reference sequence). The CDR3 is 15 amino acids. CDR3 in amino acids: CSAPTGGGAPYEQYF.

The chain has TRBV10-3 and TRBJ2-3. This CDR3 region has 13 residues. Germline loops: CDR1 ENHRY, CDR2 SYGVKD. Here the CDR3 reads CAISDYSTDTQYF.

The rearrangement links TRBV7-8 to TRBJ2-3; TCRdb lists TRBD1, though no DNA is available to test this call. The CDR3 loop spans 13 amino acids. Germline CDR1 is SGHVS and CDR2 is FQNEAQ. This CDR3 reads CASSTDRADTQYF.

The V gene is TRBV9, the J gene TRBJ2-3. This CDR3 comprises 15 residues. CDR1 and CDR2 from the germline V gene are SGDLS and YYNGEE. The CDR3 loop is CASSPQGPNTDTQYF.

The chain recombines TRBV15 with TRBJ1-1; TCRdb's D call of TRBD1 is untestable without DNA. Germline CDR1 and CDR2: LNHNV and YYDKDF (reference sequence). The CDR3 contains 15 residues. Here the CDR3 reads CATSRDRTGGTEAFF.

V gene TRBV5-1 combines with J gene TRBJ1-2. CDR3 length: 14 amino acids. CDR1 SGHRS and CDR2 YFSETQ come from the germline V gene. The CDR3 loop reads CASSGPRGNYGYTF.

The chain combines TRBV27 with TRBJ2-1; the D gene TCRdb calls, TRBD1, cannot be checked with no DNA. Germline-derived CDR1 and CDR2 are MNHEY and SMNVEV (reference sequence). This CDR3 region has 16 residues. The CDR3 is CASSTPLRQGYNEQFF.